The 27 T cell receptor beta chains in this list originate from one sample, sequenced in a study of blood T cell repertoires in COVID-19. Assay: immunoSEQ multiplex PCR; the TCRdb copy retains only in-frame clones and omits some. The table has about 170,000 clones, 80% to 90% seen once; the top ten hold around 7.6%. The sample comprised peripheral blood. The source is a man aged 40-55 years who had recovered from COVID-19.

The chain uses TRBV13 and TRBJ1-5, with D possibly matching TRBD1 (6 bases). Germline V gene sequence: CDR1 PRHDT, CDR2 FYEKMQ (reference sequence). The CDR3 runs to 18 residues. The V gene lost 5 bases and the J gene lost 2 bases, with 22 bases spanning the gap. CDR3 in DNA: TGTGCCAGCAGCGGTGGGACACGCGAGGAATGGCGCAATCAGCCCCAGCATTTT. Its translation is CASSGGTREEWRNQPQHF.

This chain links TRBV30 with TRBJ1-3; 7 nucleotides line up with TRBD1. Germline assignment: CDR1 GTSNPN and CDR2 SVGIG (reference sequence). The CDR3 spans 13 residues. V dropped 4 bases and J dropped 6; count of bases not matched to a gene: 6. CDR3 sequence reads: CAWNRGRENTIYF. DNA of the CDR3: TGTGCCTGGAACAGGGGTCGGGAAAACACCATATATTTT.

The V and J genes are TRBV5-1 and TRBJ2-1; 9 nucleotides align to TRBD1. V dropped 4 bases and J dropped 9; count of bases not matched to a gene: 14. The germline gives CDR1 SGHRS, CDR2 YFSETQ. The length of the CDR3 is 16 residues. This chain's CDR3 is CASSAQQGAALGEQFF. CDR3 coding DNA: TGCGCCAGCAGCGCACAACAGGGGGCGGCCCTCGGTGAGCAGTTCTTC.

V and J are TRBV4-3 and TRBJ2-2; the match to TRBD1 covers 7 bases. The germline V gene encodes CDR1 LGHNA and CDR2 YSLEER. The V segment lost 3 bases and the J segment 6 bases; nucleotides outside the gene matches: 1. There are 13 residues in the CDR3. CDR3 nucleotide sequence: TGCGCCAGCAGCCACGACAGGGCCGGGGAGCTGTTTTTT. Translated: CASSHDRAGELFF.

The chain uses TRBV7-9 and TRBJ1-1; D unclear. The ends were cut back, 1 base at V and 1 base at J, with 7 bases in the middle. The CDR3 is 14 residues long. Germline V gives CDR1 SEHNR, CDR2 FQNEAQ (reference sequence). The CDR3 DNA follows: TGTGCCAGCAGCTTAGGATCAGGGAACACTGAAGCTTTCTTT. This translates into CASSLGSGNTEAFF.

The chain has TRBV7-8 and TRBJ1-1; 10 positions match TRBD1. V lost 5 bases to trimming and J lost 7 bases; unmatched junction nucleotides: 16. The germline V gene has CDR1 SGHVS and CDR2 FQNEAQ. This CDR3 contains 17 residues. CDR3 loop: CASSRAVGDRGSNEAFF. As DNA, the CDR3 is TGTGCCAGCAGCCGAGCCGTAGGGGACAGGGGATCAAATGAAGCTTTCTTT. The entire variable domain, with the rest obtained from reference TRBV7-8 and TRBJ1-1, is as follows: GAGVSQSPRYKVAKRGQDVALRCDPISGHVSLFWYQQALGQGPEFLTYFQNEAQLDKSGLPSDRFFAERPEGSVSTLKIQRTQQEDSAVYLCASSRAVGDRGSNEAFFGQGTRLTVV.

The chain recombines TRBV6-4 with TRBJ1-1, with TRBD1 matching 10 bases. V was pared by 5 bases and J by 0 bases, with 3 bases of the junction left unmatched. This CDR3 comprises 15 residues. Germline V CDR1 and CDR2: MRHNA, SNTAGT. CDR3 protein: CASSPDRGLNTEAFF. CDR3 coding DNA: TGTGCCAGCAGTCCGGACAGGGGGTTGAACACTGAAGCTTTCTTT.

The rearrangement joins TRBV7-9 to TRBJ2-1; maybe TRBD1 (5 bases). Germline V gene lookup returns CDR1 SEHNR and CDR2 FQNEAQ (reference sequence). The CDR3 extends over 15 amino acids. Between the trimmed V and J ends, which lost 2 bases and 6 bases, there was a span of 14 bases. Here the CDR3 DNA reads TGTGCCAGCAGCTTACCGGAGACAGTGCTCAATGAGCAGTTCTTC. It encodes CASSLPETVLNEQFF.

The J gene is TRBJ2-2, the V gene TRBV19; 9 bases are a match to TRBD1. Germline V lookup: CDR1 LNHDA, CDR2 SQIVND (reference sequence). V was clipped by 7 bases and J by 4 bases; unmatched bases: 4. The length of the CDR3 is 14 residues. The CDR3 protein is CASIMTGGTGELFF. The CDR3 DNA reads TGTGCCAGTATCATGACAGGGGGCACCGGGGAGCTGTTTTTT.

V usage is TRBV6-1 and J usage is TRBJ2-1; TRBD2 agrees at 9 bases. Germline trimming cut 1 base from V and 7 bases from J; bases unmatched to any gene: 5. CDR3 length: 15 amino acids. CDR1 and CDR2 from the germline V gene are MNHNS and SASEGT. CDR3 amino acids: CASSEVGGRGNEQFF. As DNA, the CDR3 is TGTGCCAGCAGTGAAGTGGGCGGGAGGGGGAATGAGCAGTTCTTC.

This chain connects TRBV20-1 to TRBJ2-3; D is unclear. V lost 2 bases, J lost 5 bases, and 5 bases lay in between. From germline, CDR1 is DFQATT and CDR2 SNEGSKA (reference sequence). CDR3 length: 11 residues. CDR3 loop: CSARTGDTQYF. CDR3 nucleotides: TGCAGTGCTAGAACCGGAGATACGCAGTATTTT.

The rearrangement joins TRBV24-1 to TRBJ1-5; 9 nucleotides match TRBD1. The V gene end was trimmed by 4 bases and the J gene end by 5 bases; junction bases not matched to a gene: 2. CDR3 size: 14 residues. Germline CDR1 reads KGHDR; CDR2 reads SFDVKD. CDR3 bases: TGTGCCACCAGTGAGGGGACAGGGCATCAGCCCCAGCATTTT. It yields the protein CATSEGTGHQPQHF.

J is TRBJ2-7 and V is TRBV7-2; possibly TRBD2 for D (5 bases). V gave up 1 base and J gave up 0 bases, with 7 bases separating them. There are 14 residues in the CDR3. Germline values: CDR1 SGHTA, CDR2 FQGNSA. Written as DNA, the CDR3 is TGTGCCAGCAGCTTAGAGAGGGACTCCTACGAGCAGTACTTC. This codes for CASSLERDSYEQYF.

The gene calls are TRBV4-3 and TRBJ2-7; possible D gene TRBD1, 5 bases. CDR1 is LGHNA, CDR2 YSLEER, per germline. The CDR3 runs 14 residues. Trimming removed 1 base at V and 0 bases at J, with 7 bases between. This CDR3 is CASSQATASYEQYF. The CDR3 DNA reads TGCGCCAGCAGCCAAGCGACAGCCTCCTACGAGCAGTACTTC.

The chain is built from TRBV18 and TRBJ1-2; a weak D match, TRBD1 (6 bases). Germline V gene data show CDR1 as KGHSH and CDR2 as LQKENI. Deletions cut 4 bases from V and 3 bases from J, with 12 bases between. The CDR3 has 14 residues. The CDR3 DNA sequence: TGTGCCAGCTCACTTCAAGGGGGGGACTATGGCTACACCTTC. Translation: CASSLQGGDYGYTF.

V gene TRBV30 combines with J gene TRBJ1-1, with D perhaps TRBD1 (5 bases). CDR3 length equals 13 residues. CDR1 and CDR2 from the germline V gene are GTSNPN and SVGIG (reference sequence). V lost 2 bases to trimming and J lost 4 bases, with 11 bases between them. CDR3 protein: CAWSRLGATEAFF. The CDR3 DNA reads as TGTGCCTGGAGTCGCCTAGGGGCCACTGAAGCTTTCTTT.

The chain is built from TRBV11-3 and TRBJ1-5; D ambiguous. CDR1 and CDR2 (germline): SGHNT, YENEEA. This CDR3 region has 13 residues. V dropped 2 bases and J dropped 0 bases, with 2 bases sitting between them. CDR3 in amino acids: CASSLLSNQPQHF. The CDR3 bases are TGTGCCAGCAGCTTACTTAGCAATCAGCCCCAGCATTTT.

The CDR3 DNA is TGCGCCAGCAGCCAATCCTTAGCGGAAAACAATGAGCAGTTCTTC. Amino acid sequence: CASSQSLAENNEQFF. The genes are TRBV4-1 and TRBJ2-1, with D perhaps TRBD2 (6 bases). Germline lookup yields CDR1 MGHRA and CDR2 YSYEKL. The CDR3 is made up of 15 amino acids. Trimming left V 2 bases short and J 5 bases short, with 13 bases between.

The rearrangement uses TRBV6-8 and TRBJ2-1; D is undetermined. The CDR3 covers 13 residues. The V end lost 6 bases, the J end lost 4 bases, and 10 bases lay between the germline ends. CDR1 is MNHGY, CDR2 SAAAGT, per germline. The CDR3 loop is CASSFFSYNEQFF. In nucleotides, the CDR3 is TGTGCCAGCAGCTTCTTTTCTTACAATGAGCAGTTCTTC.

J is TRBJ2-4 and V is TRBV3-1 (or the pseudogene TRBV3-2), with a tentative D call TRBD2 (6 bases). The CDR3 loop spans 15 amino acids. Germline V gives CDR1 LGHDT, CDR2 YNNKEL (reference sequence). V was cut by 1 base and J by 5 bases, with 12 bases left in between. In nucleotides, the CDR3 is TGTGCCAGCAGCCAAGGGGGAGGATCTCAAAACATTCAGTACTTC. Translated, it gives CASSQGGGSQNIQYF.

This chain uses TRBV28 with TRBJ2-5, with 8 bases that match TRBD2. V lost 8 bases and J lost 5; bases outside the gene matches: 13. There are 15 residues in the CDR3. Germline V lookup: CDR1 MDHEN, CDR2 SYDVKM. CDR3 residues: CASGKRAGGEETQYF. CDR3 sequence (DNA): TGTGCCAGCGGCAAGCGGGCGGGAGGTGAGGAGACCCAGTACTTC.

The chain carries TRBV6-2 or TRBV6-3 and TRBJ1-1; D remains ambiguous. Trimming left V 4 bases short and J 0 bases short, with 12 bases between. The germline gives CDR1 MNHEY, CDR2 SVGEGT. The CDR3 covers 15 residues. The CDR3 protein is CASSLQASMNTEAFF. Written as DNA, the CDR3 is TGTGCCAGCAGTTTGCAGGCCTCAATGAACACTGAAGCTTTCTTT.

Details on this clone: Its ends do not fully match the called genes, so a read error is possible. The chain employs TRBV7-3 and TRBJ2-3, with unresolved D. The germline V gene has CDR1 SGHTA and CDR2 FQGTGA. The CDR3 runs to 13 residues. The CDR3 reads CASSLISTDTQYF. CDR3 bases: TGTGCCAGCAGTTTAATATCCACAGATACGCAGTATTTT.

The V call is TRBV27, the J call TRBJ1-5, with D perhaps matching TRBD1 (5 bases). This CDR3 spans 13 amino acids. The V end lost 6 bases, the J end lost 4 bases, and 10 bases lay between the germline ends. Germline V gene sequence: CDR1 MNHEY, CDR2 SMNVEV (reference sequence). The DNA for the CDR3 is TGTGCCAGCAGAGGAAGGGGAAATCAGCCCCAGCATTTT. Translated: CASRGRGNQPQHF.

CDR3 DNA sequence: TGTGCCAGCCCCGCGGTCCAGGGGGCGGGCTATGGCTACACCTTC. Encoded protein: CASPAVQGAGYGYTF. The V call is TRBV6-5, the J call TRBJ1-2; TRBD1 aligns across 8 bases. V was clipped by 8 bases and J by 4 bases; unmatched bases: 12. The germline V gene encodes CDR1 MNHEY and CDR2 SVGAGI. The CDR3 length is 15 residues.

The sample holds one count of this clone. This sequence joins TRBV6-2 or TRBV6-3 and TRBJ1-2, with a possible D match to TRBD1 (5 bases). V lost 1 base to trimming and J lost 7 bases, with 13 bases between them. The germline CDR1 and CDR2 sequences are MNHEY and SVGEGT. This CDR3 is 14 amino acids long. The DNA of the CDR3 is TGTGCCAGCAGTTACTTCAGGGAGGGTGGTGGCTACACCTTC. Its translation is CASSYFREGGGYTF.

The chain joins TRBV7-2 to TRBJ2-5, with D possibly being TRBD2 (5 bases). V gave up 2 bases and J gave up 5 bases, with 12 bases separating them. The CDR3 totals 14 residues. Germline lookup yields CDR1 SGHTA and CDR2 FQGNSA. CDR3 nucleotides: TGTGCCAGCAGCTTAAGCGGTCGATGGGAGACCCAGTACTTC. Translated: CASSLSGRWETQYF.